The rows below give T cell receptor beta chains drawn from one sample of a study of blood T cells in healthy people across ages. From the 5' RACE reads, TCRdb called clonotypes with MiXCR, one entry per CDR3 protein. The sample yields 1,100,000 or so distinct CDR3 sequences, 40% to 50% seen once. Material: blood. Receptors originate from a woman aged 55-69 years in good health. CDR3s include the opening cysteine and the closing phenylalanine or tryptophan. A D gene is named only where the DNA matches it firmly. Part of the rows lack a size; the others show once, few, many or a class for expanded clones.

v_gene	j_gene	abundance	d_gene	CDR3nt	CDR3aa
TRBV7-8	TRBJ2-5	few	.	TGTGCCAGCAGCTTGGGCCAGGTCGCTTCGGAGACCCAGTACTTC	CASSLGQVASETQYF
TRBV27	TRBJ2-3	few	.	TGTGCCAGCAGTCGCAAGCCCCACACACTAGATACGCAGTATTTT	CASSRKPHTLDTQYF
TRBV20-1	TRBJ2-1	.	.	TGCAGTGCTAAGAAATTTAGAGGTTCGGGCGGACAGTTCTTC	CSAKKFRGSGGQFF
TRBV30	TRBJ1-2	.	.	TGTGCCTGGAGCGGAGCCCAGGGGAACTATGGCTACACCTTC	CAWSGAQGNYGYTF
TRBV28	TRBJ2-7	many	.	TGTGCCATCACCGCGCTTGGGCAGGTTTACGAGCAGTACTTC	CAITALGQVYEQYF
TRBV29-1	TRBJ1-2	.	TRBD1	TGCAGCGTTGATTGGGTCTCGTCCGGGACAGGGGATGGATATGGCTACACCTTC	CSVDWVSSGTGDGYGYTF
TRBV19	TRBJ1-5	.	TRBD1	TGTGCCAGTAGTGCCGAACGGACAGGTGGGGAGGAGCATTTT	CASSAERTGGEEHF
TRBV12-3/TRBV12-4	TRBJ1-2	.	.	TGTGCCAGCAGGCCTTCAGCCTTCCCTAACTATGGCTACACCTTC	CASRPSAFPNYGYTF
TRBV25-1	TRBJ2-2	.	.	TGTGCCAGCAGTGGTACAGGGTACACCGGGGAGCTGTTTTTT	CASSGTGYTGELFF
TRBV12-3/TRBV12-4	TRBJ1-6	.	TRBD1	TGTGCCAGCAGTCCCAGACAGGGGTGGGATTCACCCCTCCACTTT	CASSPRQGWDSPLHF